This T cell receptor (beta chain) derives from a study of shared clonotypes between healthy human individuals. Nashville, Tennessee was home to all donors, who were Caucasian adults. Both subsets, CD45RA+ naive and CD45RA-negative memory, were split from the CD4+ cells. TCRdb's table, derived via immunoSEQ multiplex PCR, lists solely in-frame clones and lacks some. The data show about 680,000 clones, about 74% seen once. In its sample, this clone was seen once. Sequencing was done on a sample of memory CD4+ T cells sorted from blood. The subset was: CD45RA-negative fraction. The TCR originated in a woman aged 30 to 39 in good health.

This CDR3 reads CASSEGLASDEQFF. The CDR3, as DNA: TGTGCCAGCAGTGAGGGACTAGCTAGCGATGAGCAGTTCTTC. The chain carries TRBV6-4 and TRBJ2-1; TRBD2 agrees at 9 bases. Per germline, CDR1 MRHNA and CDR2 SNTAGT. The CDR3 has 14 amino acids. Trimming at V came to 3 bases and at J to 8 bases, leaving 5 bases not matched to a gene.